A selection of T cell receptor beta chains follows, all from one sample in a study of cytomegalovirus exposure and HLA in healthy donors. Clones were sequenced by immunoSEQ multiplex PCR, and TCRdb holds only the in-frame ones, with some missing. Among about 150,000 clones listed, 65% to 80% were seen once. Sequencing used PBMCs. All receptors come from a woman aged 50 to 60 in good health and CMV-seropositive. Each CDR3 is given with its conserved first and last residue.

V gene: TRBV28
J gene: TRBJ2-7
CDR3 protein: CASSLSLYEQYF

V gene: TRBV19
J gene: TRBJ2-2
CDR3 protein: CASSPGSNTGELFF

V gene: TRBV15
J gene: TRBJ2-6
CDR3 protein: CATGGQGASGANVLTF

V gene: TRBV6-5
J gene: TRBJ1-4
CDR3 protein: CASLPTGTANEKLFF

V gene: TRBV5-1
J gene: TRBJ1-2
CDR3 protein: CASSLDRGTYGYTF

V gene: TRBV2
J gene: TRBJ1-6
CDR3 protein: CASILDRGLNSPLHF

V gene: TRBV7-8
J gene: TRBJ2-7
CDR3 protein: CASSSRQGPNSYEQYF

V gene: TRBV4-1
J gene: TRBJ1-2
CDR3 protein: CASSQEVGGGYTF

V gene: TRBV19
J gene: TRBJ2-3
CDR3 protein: CASSITSGKEDTQYF

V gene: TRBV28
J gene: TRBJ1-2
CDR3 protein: CASSSTGEDYGYTF

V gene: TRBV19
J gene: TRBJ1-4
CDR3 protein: CASSSSRSTNEKLFF

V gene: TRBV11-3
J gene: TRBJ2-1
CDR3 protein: CASLGQGNEQFF

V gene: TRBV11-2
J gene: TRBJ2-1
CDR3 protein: CASSLAASSYNEQFF

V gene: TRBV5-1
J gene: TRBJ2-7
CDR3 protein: CASSVGQVNEQYF

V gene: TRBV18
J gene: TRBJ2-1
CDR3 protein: CASSLSPGAEQFF

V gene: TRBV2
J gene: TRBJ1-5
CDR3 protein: CASMRDSNQPQHF

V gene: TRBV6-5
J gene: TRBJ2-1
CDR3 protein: CASTRGGLDNEQFF

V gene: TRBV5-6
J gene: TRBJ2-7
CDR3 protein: CASSLYQGSYEQYF

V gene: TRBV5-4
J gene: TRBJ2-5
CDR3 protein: CASSFLQGNRETQYF

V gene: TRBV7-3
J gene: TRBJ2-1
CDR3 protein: CASSLWGQGGFNEQFF

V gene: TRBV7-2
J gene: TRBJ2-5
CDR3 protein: CASSPAGGPLKTQYF

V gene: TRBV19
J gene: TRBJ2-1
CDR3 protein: CASTKGLAGPDNEQFF

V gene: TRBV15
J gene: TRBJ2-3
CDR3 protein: CATSVAGGGTDTQYF

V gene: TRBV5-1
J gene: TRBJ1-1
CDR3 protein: CASKMESSNTEAFF

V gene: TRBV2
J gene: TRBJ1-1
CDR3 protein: CASIRGRDNTEAFF

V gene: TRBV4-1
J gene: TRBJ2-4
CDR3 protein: CASSQGGQLYLAKNSQYF

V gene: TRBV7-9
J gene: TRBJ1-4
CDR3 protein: CASSFPQSGSNEKLFF

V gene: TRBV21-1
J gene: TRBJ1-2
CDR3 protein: CASSNYRDSRANYGYTF

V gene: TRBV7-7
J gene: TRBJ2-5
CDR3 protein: CASSLGLAGGEETQYF

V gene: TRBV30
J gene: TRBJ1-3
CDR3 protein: CAWSLFSGNTIYF

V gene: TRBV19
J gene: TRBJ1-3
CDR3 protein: CASSPTGTGNTIYF

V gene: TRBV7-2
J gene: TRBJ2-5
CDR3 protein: CASSFSRRGVETQYF

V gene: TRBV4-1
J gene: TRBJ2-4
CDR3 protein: CASSQVAPKSGGPLAKNIQYF

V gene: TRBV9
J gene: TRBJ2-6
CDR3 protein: CASSVGGGSGANVLTF

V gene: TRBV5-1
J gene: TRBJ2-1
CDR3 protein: CASSVDRVSYNEQFF

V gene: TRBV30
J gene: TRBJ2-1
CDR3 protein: CAWDTGLLGHNEQFF

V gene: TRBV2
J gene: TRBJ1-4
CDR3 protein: CASSDSGTGRNEKLFF

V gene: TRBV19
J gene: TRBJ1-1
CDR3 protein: CASSMGWTGGTEAFF

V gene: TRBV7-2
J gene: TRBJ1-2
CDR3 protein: CASSYRAQGPYGYTF

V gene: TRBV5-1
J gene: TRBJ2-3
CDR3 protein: CASSPSGRGPDTQYF

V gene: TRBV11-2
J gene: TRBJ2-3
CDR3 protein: CASSLGGSGTDTQYF

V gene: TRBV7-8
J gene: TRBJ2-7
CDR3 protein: CASSLDPRDRGPYEQYF

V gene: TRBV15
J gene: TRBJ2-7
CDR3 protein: CATSKTSGRLGYEQYF

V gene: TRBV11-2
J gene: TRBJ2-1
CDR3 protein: CASSPTSGRHWEQFF

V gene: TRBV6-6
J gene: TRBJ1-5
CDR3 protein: CASSYSIGGSGPQHF